Listed here are 19 T cell receptor beta chains from one sample, sequenced in a study of T cell responses to AZD1222 COVID-19 vaccine. Here immunoSEQ multiplex PCR was the method, and the copy in TCRdb shows in-frame clones only, minus some. The sample includes 95,000 to 150,000 clones, approximately 89% of them seen just once. The input for sequencing was peripheral blood, taken on day 0 of AZD1222 vaccination. These TCRs come from an adult in good health.

This clone was counted once. The chain joins TRBV5-1 to TRBJ2-1; TRBD2 aligns across 12 bases. The CDR3 consists of 14 residues. Per germline, CDR1 SGHRS and CDR2 YFSETQ. The trim removed 3 bases at V and 8 bases at J, leaving 3 bases unmatched. The CDR3 loop is CASSSGLAGDEQFF. The CDR3 DNA reads TGCGCCAGCAGCTCGGGACTAGCGGGCGATGAGCAGTTCTTC.

The rearrangement uses TRBV13 and TRBJ2-3; 9 nucleotides align to TRBD1. Germline loops: CDR1 PRHDT, CDR2 FYEKMQ (reference sequence). V was pared by 5 bases and J by 3 bases, with 6 bases of the junction left unmatched. The CDR3 is made up of 15 amino acids. The CDR3 bases are TGTGCCAGCAGCCAAATACAGGGGGCTACAGATACGCAGTATTTT. Translated: CASSQIQGATDTQYF.

V and J are TRBV6-1 and TRBJ1-1; 8 positions agree with TRBD1. This CDR3 comprises 14 residues. The trim removed 2 bases at V and 4 bases at J, leaving 3 bases unmatched. The germline gives CDR1 MNHNS, CDR2 SASEGT. In DNA form, the CDR3 reads TGTGCCAGCAGTGAATGGACAGGGAGCACTGAAGCTTTCTTT. Translation: CASSEWTGSTEAFF.

Concerning this clone itself: At one end the junction does not follow the germline gene, possibly because of a read error. V and J are TRBV6-5 and TRBJ1-1; D gene unclear. The germline CDR1 and CDR2 sequences are MNHEY and SVGAGI. The CDR3 covers 14 residues. The CDR3 DNA reads as TGTGCCAGCAGTTACTCTTCTAGCAGTCCAGTTAACCTATTT. Its translation: CASSYSSSSPVNLF.

V is TRBV6-5 and J is TRBJ1-2; D uncertain. V gave up 2 bases and J gave up 2 bases, with 15 bases separating them. This CDR3 is built from 16 residues. Germline V gene data show CDR1 as MNHEY and CDR2 as SVGAGI. The CDR3 nucleotides are TGTGCCAGCAGTTACCGCGACGTGAGCTACAACTATGGCTACACCTTC. This encodes CASSYRDVSYNYGYTF.

The rearrangement joins TRBV7-9 to TRBJ1-5; D ambiguous. Looked up from germline, CDR1 is SEHNR and CDR2 is FQNEAQ (reference sequence). Between the trimmed V and J ends, which lost 6 bases and 4 bases, there was a span of 7 bases. This CDR3 region has 12 residues. The CDR3 spells CASSGENQPQHF. The CDR3 DNA reads as TGTGCCAGCAGTGGCGAGAATCAGCCCCAGCATTTT.

The chain is built from TRBV18 and TRBJ1-1, with D perhaps TRBD1 (6 bases). The CDR3 sequence is 15 residues long. Trimming cost V 3 bases and J 0 bases, with 11 bases left between them. From germline, CDR1 is KGHSH and CDR2 LQKENI. The CDR3 sequence is CASSPRDKMNTEAFF. DNA of the CDR3: TGTGCCAGCTCACCCCGGGACAAGATGAACACTGAAGCTTTCTTT.

The V call is TRBV5-1, the J call TRBJ1-1; 8 bases line up with TRBD1. Germline values: CDR1 SGHRS, CDR2 YFSETQ. The CDR3 runs to 16 residues. The V gene end was trimmed by 5 bases and the J gene end by 1 base; junction bases not matched to a gene: 10. The DNA for the CDR3 is TGCGCCAGCAGGGGTTTGCAGGGGGCCCCGAACACTGAAGCTTTCTTT. It translates to CASRGLQGAPNTEAFF.

The chain has TRBV18 and TRBJ1-4; D is unresolved. This CDR3 contains 17 residues. Trimming shortened V by 1 base and J by 0 bases, and 12 bases separated the two germline ends. Germline values: CDR1 KGHSH, CDR2 LQKENI. CDR3: CASSPRSLSATNEKLFF. CDR3 nucleotides: TGTGCCAGCTCACCACGATCCTTGTCTGCAACTAATGAAAAACTGTTTTTT.

This clone was recorded a few times. The chain couples TRBV4-3 to TRBJ2-3, with 8 bases that match TRBD1. The CDR3 covers 19 residues. V lost 1 base, J lost 7 bases, and 19 bases stayed unmatched. Germline loops: CDR1 LGHNA, CDR2 YSLEER. The CDR3 DNA is TGCGCCAGCAGCCAAGGGTTCAGGGGGCGCGAGATCACAGACAATACGCAGTATTTT. It encodes CASSQGFRGREITDNTQYF.

This clone has a handful of counts. The genes are TRBV10-3 and TRBJ1-1, with D tentatively TRBD1 (5 bases). V gave up 3 bases and J gave up 0 bases, with 11 bases separating them. Germline V gene sequence: CDR1 ENHRY, CDR2 SYGVKD. The CDR3 consists of 15 residues. The CDR3 reads CAISDGDGVNTEAFF. The CDR3 DNA follows: TGTGCCATCAGTGACGGGGACGGGGTGAACACTGAAGCTTTCTTT.

This rearrangement joins TRBV4-3 to TRBJ2-2, with TRBD1 matching over 12 bases. J lost 7 bases, V lost 0 bases, and 3 bases had no gene match. CDR1 is LGHNA and CDR2 is YSLEER in the germline V gene. The length of the CDR3 is 16 residues. The CDR3 spells CASSQEGQGAGGELFF. The CDR3 bases are TGCGCCAGCAGCCAAGAGGGACAGGGGGCGGGCGGGGAGCTGTTTTTT.

This chain uses TRBV5-1 with TRBJ1-4; 7 positions match TRBD1. This CDR3 is 15 amino acids long. J lost 7 bases, V lost 0 bases, and 6 bases had no gene match. Germline-derived CDR1 and CDR2 are SGHRS and YFSETQ. The CDR3 reads CASSLAKGAGEKLFF. In DNA, the CDR3 is TGCGCCAGCAGCTTGGCCAAGGGGGCCGGTGAAAAACTGTTTTTT.

The chain joins TRBV9 to TRBJ1-1; D perhaps matches TRBD1 (6 bases). The CDR3 extends over 15 amino acids. CDR1 is SGDLS, CDR2 YYNGEE, per germline. Trimming removed 0 bases from V and 1 base from J, with 10 bases in between. The CDR3 loop reads CASSVGAGANTEAFF. In DNA form, the CDR3 reads TGTGCCAGCAGCGTAGGAGCAGGGGCGAACACTGAAGCTTTCTTT.

The sample holds one count of this clone. The V and J genes are TRBV4-1 and TRBJ1-1; perhaps TRBD1 as D (6 bases). Looked up from germline, CDR1 is MGHRA and CDR2 is YSYEKL. The CDR3 covers 15 residues. Trimming shortened V by 3 bases and J by 0 bases, and 11 bases separated the two germline ends. For the CDR3, the DNA is TGCGCCAGCAGCCAGATGACAGGTTTGAACACTGAAGCTTTCTTT. It is translated as CASSQMTGLNTEAFF.

CDR3 nucleotides: TGCGCCAGCAGCCAAGGATCAGGGAACACCGGGGAGCTGTTTTTT. Translation: CASSQGSGNTGELFF. The rearrangement links TRBV4-3 to TRBJ2-2; D is unresolved. From germline, CDR1 is LGHNA and CDR2 YSLEER. CDR3 length: 15 amino acids. The V end was cut by 1 base, the J end by 1 base, with 7 bases between.

This clone was recorded a few times. This chain joins TRBV11-3 and TRBJ1-1; TRBD1 is a possible D gene (6 bases). Germline CDR1 SGHNT, CDR2 YENEEA. V gave up 2 bases and J gave up 2 bases, with 12 bases separating them. This CDR3 has 15 residues. CDR3 in DNA: TGTGCCAGCAGCTTACGGGGGGCGCAAAACACTGAAGCTTTCTTT. It translates to CASSLRGAQNTEAFF.

The chain joins TRBV5-1 to TRBJ2-1; the match to TRBD1 covers 7 bases. CDR3 length: 13 amino acids. V shed 0 bases and J 9 bases; nucleotides not matched to a gene: 3. The germline gives CDR1 SGHRS, CDR2 YFSETQ. CDR3 bases: TGCGCCAGCAGCTTGGAGGGGGCTCCTGAGCAGTTCTTC. The encoded protein is CASSLEGAPEQFF.

This sequence joins TRBV10-3 and TRBJ2-7; D possibly uses TRBD1 or TRBD2 (5 bases each). CDR1 is ENHRY and CDR2 is SYGVKD in the germline V gene. The length of the CDR3 is 11 residues. With 6 bases removed from V and 7 bases from J, the gap between germline ends came to 10 bases. In nucleotides, the CDR3 is TGTGCCATCAGGGGGACGGCAGAGCAGTACTTC. Translation: CAIRGTAEQYF.